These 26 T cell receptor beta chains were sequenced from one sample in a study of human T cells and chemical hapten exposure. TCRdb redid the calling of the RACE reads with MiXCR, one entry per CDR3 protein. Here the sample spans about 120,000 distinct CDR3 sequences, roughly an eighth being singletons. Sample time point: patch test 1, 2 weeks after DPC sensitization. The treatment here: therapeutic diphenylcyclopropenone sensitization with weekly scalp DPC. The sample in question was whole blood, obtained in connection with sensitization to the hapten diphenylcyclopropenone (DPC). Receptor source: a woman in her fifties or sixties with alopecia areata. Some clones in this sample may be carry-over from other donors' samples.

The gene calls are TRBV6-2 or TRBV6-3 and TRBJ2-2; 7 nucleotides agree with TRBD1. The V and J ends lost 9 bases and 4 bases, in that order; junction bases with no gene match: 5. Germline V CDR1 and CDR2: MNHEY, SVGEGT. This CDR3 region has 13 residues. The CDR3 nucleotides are TGTGCCAGTCGAAGACAGGGCACCGGGGAGCTGTTTTTT. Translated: CASRRQGTGELFF.

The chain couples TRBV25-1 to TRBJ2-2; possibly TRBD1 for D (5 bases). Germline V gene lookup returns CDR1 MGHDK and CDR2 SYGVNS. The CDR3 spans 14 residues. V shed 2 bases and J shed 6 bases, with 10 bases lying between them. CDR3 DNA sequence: TGTGCCAGCAGTGAACAGGGTCTCGCCGGGGAGCTGTTTTTT. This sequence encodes CASSEQGLAGELFF.

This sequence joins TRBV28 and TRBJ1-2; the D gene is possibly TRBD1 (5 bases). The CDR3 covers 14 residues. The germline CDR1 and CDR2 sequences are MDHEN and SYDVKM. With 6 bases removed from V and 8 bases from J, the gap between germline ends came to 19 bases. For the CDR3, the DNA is TGTGCCAGCAGGGAGGGGTCTCGGTCCCTAGGCTACACCTTC. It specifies CASREGSRSLGYTF.

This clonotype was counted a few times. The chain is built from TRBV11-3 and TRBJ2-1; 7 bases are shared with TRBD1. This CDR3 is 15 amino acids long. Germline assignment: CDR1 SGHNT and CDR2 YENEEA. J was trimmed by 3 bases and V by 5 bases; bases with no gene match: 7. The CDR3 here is CASSPQGTVYNEQFF. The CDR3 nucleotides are TGTGCCAGCAGCCCCCAAGGGACAGTCTACAATGAGCAGTTCTTC.

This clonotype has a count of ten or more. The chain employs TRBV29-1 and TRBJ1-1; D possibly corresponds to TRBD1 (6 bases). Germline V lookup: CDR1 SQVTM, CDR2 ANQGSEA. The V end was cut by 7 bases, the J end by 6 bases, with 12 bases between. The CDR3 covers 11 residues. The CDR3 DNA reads TGCAGCGCCGGGGGCGGCCCTGAAGCTTTCTTT. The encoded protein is CSAGGGPEAFF.

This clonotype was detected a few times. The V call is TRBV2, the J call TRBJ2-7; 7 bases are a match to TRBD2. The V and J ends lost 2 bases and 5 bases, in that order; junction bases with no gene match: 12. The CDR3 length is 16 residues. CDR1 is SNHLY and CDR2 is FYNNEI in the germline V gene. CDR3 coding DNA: TGTGCCAGCAGTGAACGCTCAGGACTAGGGCGCCACGAGCAGTACTTC. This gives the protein CASSERSGLGRHEQYF.

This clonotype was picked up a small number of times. The CDR3 sequence is CASNRDREIHNEQFF. Written as DNA, the CDR3 is TGTGCCAGCAACCGGGACAGGGAGATTCACAATGAGCAGTTCTTC. The chain combines TRBV28 with TRBJ2-1; TRBD1 matches 9 bases. The CDR3 spans 15 residues. Germline V CDR1 and CDR2: MDHEN, SYDVKM. With 7 bases clipped from V and 5 bases from J, the junction kept 9 bases outside the gene matches.

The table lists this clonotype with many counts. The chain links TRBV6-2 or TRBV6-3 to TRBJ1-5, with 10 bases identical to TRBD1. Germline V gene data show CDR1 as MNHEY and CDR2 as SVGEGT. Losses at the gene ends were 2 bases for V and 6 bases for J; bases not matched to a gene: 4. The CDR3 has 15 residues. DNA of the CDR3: TGTGCCAGCAGTTACGGGGGACAGGGGATTCAGCCCCAGCATTTT. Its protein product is CASSYGGQGIQPQHF.

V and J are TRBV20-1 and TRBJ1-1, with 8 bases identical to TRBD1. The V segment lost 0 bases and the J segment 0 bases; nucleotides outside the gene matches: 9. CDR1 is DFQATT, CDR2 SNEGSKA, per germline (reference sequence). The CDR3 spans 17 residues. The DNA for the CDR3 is TGCAGTGCTAGAGACCCGACAGGGGTGTACATGAACACTGAAGCTTTCTTT. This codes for CSARDPTGVYMNTEAFF.

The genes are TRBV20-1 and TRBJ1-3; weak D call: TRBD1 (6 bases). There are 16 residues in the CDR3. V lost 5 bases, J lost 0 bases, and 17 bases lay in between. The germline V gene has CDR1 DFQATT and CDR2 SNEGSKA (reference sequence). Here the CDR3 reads CSARPKDSYSGNTIYF. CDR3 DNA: TGCAGTGCTCGCCCTAAGGACAGCTACTCTGGAAACACCATATATTTT.

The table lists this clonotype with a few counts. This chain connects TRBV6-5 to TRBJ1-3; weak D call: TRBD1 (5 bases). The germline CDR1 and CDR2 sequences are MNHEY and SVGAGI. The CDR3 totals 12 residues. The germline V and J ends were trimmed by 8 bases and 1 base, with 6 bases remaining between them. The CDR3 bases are TGTGCCAGCGAGGGGTCTGGAAACACCATATATTTT. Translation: CASEGSGNTIYF.

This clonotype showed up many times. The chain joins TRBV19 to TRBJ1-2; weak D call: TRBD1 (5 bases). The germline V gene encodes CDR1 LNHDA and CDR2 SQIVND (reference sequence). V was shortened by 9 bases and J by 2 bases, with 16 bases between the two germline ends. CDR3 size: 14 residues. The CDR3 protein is CASHITRGNYGYTF. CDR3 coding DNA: TGTGCCAGCCATATCACTAGGGGAAACTATGGCTACACCTTC.

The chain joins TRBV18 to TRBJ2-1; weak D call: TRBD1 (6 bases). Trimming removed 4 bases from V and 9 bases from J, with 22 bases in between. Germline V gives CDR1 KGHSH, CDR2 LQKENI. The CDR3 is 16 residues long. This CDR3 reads CASSLTGNVLGAEQFF. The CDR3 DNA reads TGTGCCAGCTCACTTACAGGGAATGTGCTCGGCGCTGAGCAGTTCTTC.

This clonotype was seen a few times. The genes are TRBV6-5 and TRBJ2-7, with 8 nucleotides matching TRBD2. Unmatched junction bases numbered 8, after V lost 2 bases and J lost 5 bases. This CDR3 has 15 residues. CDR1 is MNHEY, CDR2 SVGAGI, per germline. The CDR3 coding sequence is TGTGCCAGCAGTTACCAAGCGGGGGTCTTTGACGAGCAGTACTTC. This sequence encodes CASSYQAGVFDEQYF.

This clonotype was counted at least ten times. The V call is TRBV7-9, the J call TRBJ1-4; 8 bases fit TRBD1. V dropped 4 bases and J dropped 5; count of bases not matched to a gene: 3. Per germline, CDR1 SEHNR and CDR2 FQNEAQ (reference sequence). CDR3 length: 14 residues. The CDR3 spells CASSWTGLNEKLFF. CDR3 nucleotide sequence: TGTGCCAGCAGCTGGACAGGGCTCAATGAAAAACTGTTTTTT.

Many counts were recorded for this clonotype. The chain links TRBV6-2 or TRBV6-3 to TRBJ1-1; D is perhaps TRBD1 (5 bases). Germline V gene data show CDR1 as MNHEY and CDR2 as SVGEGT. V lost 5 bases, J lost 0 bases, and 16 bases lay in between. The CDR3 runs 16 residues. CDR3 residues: CASSRRRERMNTEAFF. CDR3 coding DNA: TGTGCCAGCAGTCGCCGCAGGGAAAGGATGAACACTGAAGCTTTCTTT.

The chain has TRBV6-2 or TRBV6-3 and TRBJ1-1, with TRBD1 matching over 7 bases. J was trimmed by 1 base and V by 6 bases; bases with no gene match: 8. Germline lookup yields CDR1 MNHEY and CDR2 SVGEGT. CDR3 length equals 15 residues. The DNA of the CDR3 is TGTGCCAGCAGGCGACAGGGAGGGACGAACACTGAAGCTTTCTTT. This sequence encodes CASRRQGGTNTEAFF.

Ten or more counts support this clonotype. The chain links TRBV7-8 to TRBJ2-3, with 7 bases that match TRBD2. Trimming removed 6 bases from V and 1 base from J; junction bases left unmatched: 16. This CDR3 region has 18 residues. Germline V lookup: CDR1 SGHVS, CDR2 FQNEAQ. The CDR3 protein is CASRDPNPSGSRTDTQYF. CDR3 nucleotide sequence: TGTGCCAGCAGGGACCCAAATCCTAGCGGCAGCCGCACAGATACGCAGTATTTT.

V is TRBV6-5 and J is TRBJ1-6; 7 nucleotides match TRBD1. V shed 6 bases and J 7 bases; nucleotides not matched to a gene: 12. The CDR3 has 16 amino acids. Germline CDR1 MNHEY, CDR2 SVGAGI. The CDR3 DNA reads TGTGCCAGCAGCCCTGACAGGGAGCTGAGGAATTCACCCCTCCACTTT. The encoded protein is CASSPDRELRNSPLHF.

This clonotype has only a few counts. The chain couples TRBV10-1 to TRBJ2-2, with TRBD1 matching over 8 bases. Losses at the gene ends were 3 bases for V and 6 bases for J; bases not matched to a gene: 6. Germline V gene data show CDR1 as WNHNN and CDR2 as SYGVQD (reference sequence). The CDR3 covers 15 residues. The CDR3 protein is CASSDWTGNAGELFF. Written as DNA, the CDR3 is TGCGCCAGCAGTGACTGGACAGGGAATGCCGGGGAGCTGTTTTTT.

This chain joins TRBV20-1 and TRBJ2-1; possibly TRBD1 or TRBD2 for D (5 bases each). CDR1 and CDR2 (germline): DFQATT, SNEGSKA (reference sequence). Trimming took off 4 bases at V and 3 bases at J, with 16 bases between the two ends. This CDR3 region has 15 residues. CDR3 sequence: CSATIGARGYNEQFF. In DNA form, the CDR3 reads TGCAGTGCTACCATAGGGGCGAGGGGCTACAATGAGCAGTTCTTC.

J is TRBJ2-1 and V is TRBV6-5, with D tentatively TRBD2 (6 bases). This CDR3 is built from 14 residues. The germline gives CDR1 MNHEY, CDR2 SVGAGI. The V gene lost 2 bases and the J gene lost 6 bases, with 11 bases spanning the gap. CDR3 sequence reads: CASSYRLEVNEQFF. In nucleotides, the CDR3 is TGTGCCAGCAGTTACCGACTAGAGGTCAATGAGCAGTTCTTC.

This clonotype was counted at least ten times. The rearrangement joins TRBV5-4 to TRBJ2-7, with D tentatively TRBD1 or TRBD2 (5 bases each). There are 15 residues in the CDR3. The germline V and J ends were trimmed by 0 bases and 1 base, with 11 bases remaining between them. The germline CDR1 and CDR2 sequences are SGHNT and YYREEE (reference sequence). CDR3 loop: CASSLAGAGSYEQYF. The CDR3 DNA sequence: TGTGCCAGCAGCTTGGCTGGGGCGGGTTCCTACGAGCAGTACTTC.

The CDR3 DNA is TGCAGTGCTCAGGGACAGAACTCTGGAAACACCATATATTTT. It is translated as CSAQGQNSGNTIYF. V usage is TRBV20-1 and J usage is TRBJ1-3; 7 nucleotides match TRBD1. Trimming at V came to 5 bases and at J to 0 bases, leaving 4 bases not matched to a gene. Germline V gives CDR1 DFQATT, CDR2 SNEGSKA (reference sequence). CDR3 length: 14 amino acids.

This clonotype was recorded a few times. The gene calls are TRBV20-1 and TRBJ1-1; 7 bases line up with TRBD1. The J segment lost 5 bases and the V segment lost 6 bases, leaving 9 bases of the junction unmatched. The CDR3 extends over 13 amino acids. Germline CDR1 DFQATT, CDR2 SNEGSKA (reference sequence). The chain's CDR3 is CSAVDRVWTEAFF. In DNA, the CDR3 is TGCAGTGCAGTTGACAGGGTCTGGACTGAAGCTTTCTTT.

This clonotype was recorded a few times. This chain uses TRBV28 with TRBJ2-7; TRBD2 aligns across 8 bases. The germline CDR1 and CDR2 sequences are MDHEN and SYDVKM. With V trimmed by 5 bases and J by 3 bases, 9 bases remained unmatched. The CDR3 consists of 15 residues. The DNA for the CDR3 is TGTGCCAGCAGTCAATCCGGGACTAGGGACTACGAGCAGTACTTC. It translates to CASSQSGTRDYEQYF.